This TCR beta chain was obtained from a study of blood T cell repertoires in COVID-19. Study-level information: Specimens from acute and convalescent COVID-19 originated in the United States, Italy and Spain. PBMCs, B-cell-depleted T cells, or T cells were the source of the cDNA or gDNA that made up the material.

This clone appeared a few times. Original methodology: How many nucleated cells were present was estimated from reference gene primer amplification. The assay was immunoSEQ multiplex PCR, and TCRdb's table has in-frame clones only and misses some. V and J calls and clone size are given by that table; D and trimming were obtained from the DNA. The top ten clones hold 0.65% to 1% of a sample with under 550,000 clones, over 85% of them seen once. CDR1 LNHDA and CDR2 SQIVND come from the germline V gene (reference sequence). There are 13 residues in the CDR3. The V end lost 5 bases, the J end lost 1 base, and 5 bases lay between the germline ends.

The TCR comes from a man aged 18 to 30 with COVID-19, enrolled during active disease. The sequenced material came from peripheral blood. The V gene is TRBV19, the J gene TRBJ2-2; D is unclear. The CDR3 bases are TGTGCCAGTAGTCCCGTGAACACCGGGGAGCTGTTTTTT. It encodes CASSPVNTGELFF.